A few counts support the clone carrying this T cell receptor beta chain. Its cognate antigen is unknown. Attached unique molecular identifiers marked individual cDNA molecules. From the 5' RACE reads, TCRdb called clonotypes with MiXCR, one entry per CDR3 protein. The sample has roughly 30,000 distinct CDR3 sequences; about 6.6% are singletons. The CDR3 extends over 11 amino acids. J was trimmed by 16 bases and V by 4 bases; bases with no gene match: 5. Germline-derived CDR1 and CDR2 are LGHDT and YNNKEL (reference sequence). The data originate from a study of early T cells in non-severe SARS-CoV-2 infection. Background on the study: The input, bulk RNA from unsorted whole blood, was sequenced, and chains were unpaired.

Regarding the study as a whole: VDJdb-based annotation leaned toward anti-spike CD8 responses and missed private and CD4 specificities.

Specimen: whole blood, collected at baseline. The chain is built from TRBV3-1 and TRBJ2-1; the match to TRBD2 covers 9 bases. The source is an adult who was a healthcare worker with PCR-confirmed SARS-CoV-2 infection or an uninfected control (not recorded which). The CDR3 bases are TGTGCCAGCAGCCCGGGACTAGCCGGTTTCTTC. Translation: CASSPGLAGFF.